The 5 T cell receptor beta chains below were found in one sample sequenced in a study of T cell responses to AZD1222 COVID-19 vaccine. Assay: immunoSEQ multiplex PCR; the TCRdb copy retains only in-frame clones and omits some. Of more than 95,000 clones in the sample, around 85% are singletons; the top ten hold 4.4%. The sequencing here drew on peripheral blood, taken 28 days after the second AZD1222 dose. The receptors come from an adult who received the AZD1222 COVID-19 vaccine.

The chain carries TRBV6-5 and TRBJ1-1, with D unclear. The CDR3 is made up of 13 amino acids. CDR1 is MNHEY, CDR2 SVGAGI, per germline. V lost 6 bases and J lost 11, with 19 bases in between. For the CDR3, the DNA is TGTGCCAGCAGCTCCCGGACCGACACTGGGGCTTTCTTT. Translation: CASSSRTDTGAFF.

The gene calls are TRBV6-5 and TRBJ2-7; no clear D gene. Between the trimmed V and J ends, which lost 10 bases and 3 bases, there was a span of 13 bases. Germline-derived CDR1 and CDR2 are MNHEY and SVGAGI. This CDR3 has 12 residues. The CDR3 loop is CATLRANYEQYF. CDR3 sequence (DNA): TGTGCCACCCTCCGGGCGAACTACGAGCAGTACTTC.

The chain has TRBV5-1 and TRBJ2-2; D not resolved. Germline V gene sequence: CDR1 SGHRS, CDR2 YFSETQ. Between the trimmed V and J ends, which lost 0 bases and 0 bases, there was a span of 6 bases. The CDR3 is made up of 15 amino acids. CDR3 residues: CASSLVLTNTGELFF. The DNA of the CDR3 is TGCGCCAGCAGCTTGGTTCTAACGAACACCGGGGAGCTGTTTTTT.

CDR3 DNA sequence: TGTGCCAGCACCGTTGGGGGCGAGACCCAGTACTTC. This translates into CASTVGGETQYF. The chain recombines TRBV12-3 or TRBV12-4 with TRBJ2-5; D might be TRBD1 (6 bases). V dropped 7 bases and J dropped 5 bases, with 11 bases sitting between them. CDR3 length: 12 amino acids.

This clone was seen a handful of times. The chain couples TRBV5-4 to TRBJ2-7; 9 bases agree with TRBD1. The CDR3 consists of 15 residues. J was trimmed by 1 base and V by 2 bases; bases with no gene match: 4. Germline loops: CDR1 SGHNT, CDR2 YYREEE (reference sequence). CDR3 bases: TGTGCCAGCAGCTTTTCCGGGACAGGGTCCTACGAGCAGTACTTC. It yields the protein CASSFSGTGSYEQYF.